These 27 T cell receptor beta chains originate from one sample sequenced in a study of T cells after somatic rescue of genetic block. Only in-frame clones appear in the TCRdb table, and some are missing; sequencing was by immunoSEQ multiplex PCR. The sample has about 14,000 clones, approximately 70% seen once. Sequencing was performed on peripheral blood mononuclear cells (PBMCs). These receptors were taken from a boy aged 5-17 years.

The rearrangement uses TRBV13 and TRBJ2-7, with D possibly matching TRBD1 (6 bases). V lost 6 bases to trimming and J lost 1 base, with 22 bases between them. Germline loops: CDR1 PRHDT, CDR2 FYEKMQ (reference sequence). The CDR3 length is 17 residues. DNA of the CDR3: TGTGCCAGCAGTGAAACCCGGCAGGGGCCTATTTCCTACGAGCAGTACTTC. This gives the protein CASSETRQGPISYEQYF. Full variable domain (remainder filled in from reference TRBV13 and TRBJ2-7): AAGVIQSPRHLIKEKRETATLKCYPIPRHDTVYWYQQGPGQDPQFLISFYEKMQSDKGSIPDRFSAQQFSDYHSELNMSSLELGDSALYFCASSETRQGPISYEQYFGPGTRLTVT.

The CDR3 region is CASSSDRGGNIQYF. CDR3 nucleotides: TGCGCCAGCAGTTCCGACAGGGGAGGAAACATTCAGTACTTC. The J gene is TRBJ2-4, the V gene TRBV5-1; 8 bases line up with TRBD1. J lost 6 bases, V lost 5 bases, and 7 bases had no gene match. Germline assignment: CDR1 SGHRS and CDR2 YFSETQ. The CDR3 is 14 amino acids.

The CDR3 region is CASKNFGPLYEQYF. The CDR3 DNA sequence: TGTGCCAGCAAAAATTTTGGCCCCTTGTACGAGCAGTACTTC. The chain joins TRBV5-6 to TRBJ2-7; D is unclear. The CDR3 extends over 14 amino acids. V was pared by 6 bases and J by 4 bases, with 17 bases between. Germline V gene lookup returns CDR1 SGHDT and CDR2 YYEEEE.

The V gene is TRBV10-2, the J gene TRBJ1-3; weak D call: TRBD1 (5 bases). CDR1 and CDR2 (germline): WSHSY, SAAADI. V shed 2 bases and J shed 4 bases, with 9 bases lying between them. The CDR3 totals 14 residues. The CDR3 sequence is CASSEQGGGNTIYF. The CDR3, as DNA: TGCGCCAGCAGTGAGCAGGGAGGAGGAAACACCATATATTTT.

The CDR3 loop reads CASSRQGNNEQFF. The CDR3 DNA sequence: TGTGCCAGCTCTCGACAGGGGAACAATGAGCAGTTCTTC. The V call is TRBV18, the J call TRBJ2-1; 8 bases line up with TRBD1. The junction had 3 bases not matched to a gene; V was cut back by 6 bases and J by 5 bases. CDR1 KGHSH and CDR2 LQKENI come from the germline V gene. The CDR3 is 13 residues long.

This chain connects TRBV6-5 to TRBJ2-1; the D gene is possibly TRBD2 (6 bases). CDR3 length: 16 amino acids. Germline CDR1 is MNHEY and CDR2 is SVGAGI. The ends were cut back, 4 bases at V and 2 bases at J, with 15 bases in the middle. The CDR3 nucleotides read TGTGCCAGCAGTTCTACGGGACTCTCTACCTACAATGAGCAGTTCTTC. It translates to CASSSTGLSTYNEQFF.

The genes are TRBV7-8 and TRBJ2-7, with D possibly being TRBD2 (6 bases). V lost 5 bases to trimming and J lost 3 bases, with 23 bases between them. The CDR3 is made up of 17 amino acids. Germline CDR1 SGHVS, CDR2 FQNEAQ. In DNA form, the CDR3 reads TGTGCCAGCAGCCAAGCGGAGGGGAGTTGGATTGGCTACGAGCAGTACTTC. It codes for CASSQAEGSWIGYEQYF.

This chain links TRBV21-1 with TRBJ1-1. TRBV21-1 is a documented pseudogene. This CDR3 contains 19 residues. The CDR3 DNA sequence: TGTGCCAGCAGCACCACCCCTCGAGGGCCCCCCAATTCGAACACTGAAGCTTTCTTT. Translation gives CASSTTPRGPPNSNTEAFF.

The CDR3 DNA reads as TGTGCCATCAGTGATTTCACGGATAACTATGGCTACACCTTC. Protein product: CAISDFTDNYGYTF. The V call is TRBV10-3, the J call TRBJ1-2; D remains ambiguous. Looked up from germline, CDR1 is ENHRY and CDR2 is SYGVKD. This CDR3 has 14 amino acids. V dropped 3 bases and J dropped 1 base, with 9 bases sitting between them.

The rearrangement uses TRBV10-3 and TRBJ2-7; 8 nucleotides line up with TRBD1. Germline-derived CDR1 and CDR2 are ENHRY and SYGVKD. J was trimmed by 2 bases and V by 2 bases; bases with no gene match: 11. The CDR3 covers 17 residues. This CDR3 is CAISENFGTGVPYEQYF. CDR3 DNA: TGTGCCATCAGTGAGAATTTCGGGACAGGTGTGCCCTACGAGCAGTACTTC.

This clone was observed a handful of times. This chain links TRBV7-8 with TRBJ1-6; 7 bases are a match to TRBD1. V trimming: 5 bases; J trimming: 15 bases; junction bases outside the gene matches: 13. The germline CDR1 and CDR2 sequences are SGHVS and FQNEAQ. The CDR3 length is 14 residues. CDR3 bases: TGTGCCAGCAGCAAACCGGGACAGCAGAAAGGCCTCCACTTT. Amino acids: CASSKPGQQKGLHF.

The chain joins TRBV13 to TRBJ2-5; D not certain. The V end was cut by 6 bases, the J end by 10 bases, with 21 bases between. The CDR3 totals 14 residues. The germline V gene has CDR1 PRHDT and CDR2 FYEKMQ (reference sequence). CDR3 DNA sequence: TGTGCCAGCAGTTGGCCCCAAGGTGGGCCCCGCCAGTACTTC. Translation gives CASSWPQGGPRQYF.

J is TRBJ2-2 and V is TRBV5-4, with D perhaps matching TRBD2 (6 bases). The CDR3 runs to 16 residues. V was pared by 4 bases and J by 2 bases, with 15 bases between. The V gene's germline CDR1 is SGHNT and CDR2 YYREEE (reference sequence). The DNA of the CDR3 is TGTGCCAGCAGCAGATCCGGGACTTACAACACCGGGGAGCTGTTTTTT. This codes for CASSRSGTYNTGELFF.

This clone was picked up a small number of times. The rearrangement links TRBV6-1 to TRBJ2-7; the D gene could be TRBD1 or TRBD2 (7 bases each). V lost 7 bases and J 3 bases, leaving 16 bases between the germline ends. Germline values: CDR1 MNHNS, CDR2 SASEGT. CDR3 size: 14 residues. CDR3 region: CASTVGGGVYEQYF. Here the CDR3 DNA reads TGTGCCAGCACCGTGGGAGGGGGCGTCTACGAGCAGTACTTC.

This chain uses TRBV6-5 with TRBJ2-7; maybe TRBD2 (6 bases). V was shortened by 4 bases and J by 2 bases, with 12 bases between the two germline ends. This CDR3 contains 14 residues. The V gene's germline CDR1 is MNHEY and CDR2 SVGAGI. CDR3 bases: TGTGCCAGCAGTTCCGGGACTTTTACCTACGAGCAGTACTTC. The encoded protein is CASSSGTFTYEQYF.

This sequence joins TRBV5-1 and TRBJ2-3; D may correspond to TRBD1 or TRBD2 (5 bases each). Germline CDR1 reads SGHRS; CDR2 reads YFSETQ. The length of the CDR3 is 14 residues. Trimming shortened V by 1 base and J by 5 bases, and 11 bases separated the two germline ends. The CDR3 loop reads CASSLPGTIDTQYF. CDR3 DNA sequence: TGCGCCAGCAGCTTGCCCGGGACGATAGATACGCAGTATTTT.

The chain couples TRBV7-9 to TRBJ1-1, with TRBD1 matching over 12 bases. The CDR3 extends over 17 amino acids. Trimming cost V 3 bases and J 3 bases; bases outside gene matches: 8. CDR1 is SEHNR, CDR2 FQNEAQ, per germline (reference sequence). The chain's CDR3 is CASSFRDRGPVDTEAFF. Written as DNA, the CDR3 is TGTGCCAGCAGCTTCCGGGACAGGGGGCCGGTGGACACTGAAGCTTTCTTT.

V usage is TRBV19 and J usage is TRBJ1-1; 9 nucleotides align to TRBD1. V shed 6 bases, J shed 3 bases, and the junction held 5 bases outside the gene matches. Germline lookup yields CDR1 LNHDA and CDR2 SQIVND (reference sequence). The CDR3 has 14 residues. The CDR3 protein is CASRPGTGYTEAFF. CDR3 coding DNA: TGTGCCAGTAGGCCCGGGACAGGGTACACTGAAGCTTTCTTT.

The gene calls are TRBV4-2 and TRBJ2-1, with D perhaps matching TRBD2 (6 bases). The V gene's germline CDR1 is LGHNA and CDR2 YNFKEQ. Trimming took off 0 bases at V and 0 bases at J, with 9 bases between the two ends. This CDR3 is 16 amino acids long. The CDR3 loop reads CASSQDIGSSYNEQFF. The DNA of the CDR3 is TGTGCCAGCAGCCAAGATATCGGGAGCTCCTACAATGAGCAGTTCTTC.

The V gene is TRBV6-5, the J gene TRBJ1-1, with unresolved D. CDR1 is MNHEY, CDR2 SVGAGI, per germline. The CDR3 is 15 residues long. Trimming removed 5 bases at V and 2 bases at J, with 15 bases between. Written as DNA, the CDR3 is TGTGCCAGCAGTCCCTTGTACGGGCAAAACACTGAAGCTTTCTTT. This sequence encodes CASSPLYGQNTEAFF.

The chain joins TRBV10-3 to TRBJ1-4; 7 nucleotides match TRBD1. This CDR3 has 16 residues. V was pared by 6 bases and J by 0 bases, with 7 bases of the junction left unmatched. Germline V gene data show CDR1 as ENHRY and CDR2 as SYGVKD. The CDR3 DNA follows: TGTGCCATCAGCGACCACAGGGGACCAACTAATGAAAAACTGTTTTTT. Protein: CAISDHRGPTNEKLFF.

The rearrangement uses TRBV18 and TRBJ2-1; D remains ambiguous. Trimming took off 3 bases at V and 8 bases at J, with 8 bases between the two ends. The CDR3 runs to 12 residues. Germline loops: CDR1 KGHSH, CDR2 LQKENI. The CDR3 DNA sequence: TGTGCCAGCTCACCGGACGGCGATGAGCAGTTCTTC. Translating gives CASSPDGDEQFF.

This clone has a handful of counts. The chain links TRBV10-3 to TRBJ2-1; TRBD1 or TRBD2 may be the D gene (5 bases each). Germline CDR1 and CDR2: ENHRY and SYGVKD. This CDR3 contains 17 residues. V gave up 3 bases and J gave up 0 bases, with 15 bases separating them. Here the CDR3 DNA reads TGTGCCATCAGTGATCCCCCGGGACGGGGCTCCTACAATGAGCAGTTCTTC. It specifies CAISDPPGRGSYNEQFF.

This clone was seen a few times. The chain is built from TRBV28 and TRBJ2-7, with 12 nucleotides matching TRBD1. In germline, CDR1 is MDHEN, CDR2 SYDVKM. This CDR3 has 14 amino acids. Trimming took 6 bases from V and 5 from J; bases not matched to a gene: 5. As DNA, the CDR3 is TGTGCCAGCAGACTTGGGACAGGGGGCGACGAGCAGTACTTC. Its translation is CASRLGTGGDEQYF.

V and J are TRBV28 and TRBJ2-7; TRBD2 aligns across 10 bases. In germline, CDR1 is MDHEN, CDR2 SYDVKM. V lost 2 bases to trimming and J lost 1 base; unmatched junction nucleotides: 2. This CDR3 comprises 15 residues. In nucleotides, the CDR3 is TGTGCCAGCAGTTTAGCGACTAGCGGGTCCTACGAGCAGTACTTC. Protein: CASSLATSGSYEQYF.

This clone was observed a few times. The chain combines TRBV9 with TRBJ1-2; TRBD1 might be the D (5 bases). The CDR3 length is 15 residues. Germline values: CDR1 SGDLS, CDR2 YYNGEE. V shed 0 bases and J shed 4 bases, with 13 bases lying between them. CDR3: CASSVAGQGSYGYTF. Written as DNA, the CDR3 is TGTGCCAGCAGCGTAGCTGGGCAGGGTTCCTATGGCTACACCTTC.

The chain is built from TRBV27 and TRBJ1-5; weak D call: TRBD1 (5 bases). CDR1 MNHEY and CDR2 SMNVEV come from the germline V gene (reference sequence). This CDR3 contains 14 residues. The V end was cut by 6 bases, the J end by 6 bases, with 15 bases between. CDR3 amino acids: CASSLAGKGQPQHF. In DNA form, the CDR3 reads TGTGCCAGCAGCCTAGCAGGGAAGGGTCAGCCCCAGCATTTT.